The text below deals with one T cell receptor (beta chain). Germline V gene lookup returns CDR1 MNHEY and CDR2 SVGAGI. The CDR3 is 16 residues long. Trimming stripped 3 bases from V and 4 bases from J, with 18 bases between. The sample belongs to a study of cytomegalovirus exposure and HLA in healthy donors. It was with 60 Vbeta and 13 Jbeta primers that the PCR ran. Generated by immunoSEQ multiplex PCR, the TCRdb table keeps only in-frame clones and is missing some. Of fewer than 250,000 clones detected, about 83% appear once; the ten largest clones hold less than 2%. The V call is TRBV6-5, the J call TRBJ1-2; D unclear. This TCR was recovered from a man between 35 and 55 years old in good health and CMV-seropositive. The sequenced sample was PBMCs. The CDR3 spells CASSYGSVTRPYGYTF. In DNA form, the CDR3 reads TGTGCCAGCAGTTATGGTAGTGTCACCAGGCCCTATGGCTACACCTTC.